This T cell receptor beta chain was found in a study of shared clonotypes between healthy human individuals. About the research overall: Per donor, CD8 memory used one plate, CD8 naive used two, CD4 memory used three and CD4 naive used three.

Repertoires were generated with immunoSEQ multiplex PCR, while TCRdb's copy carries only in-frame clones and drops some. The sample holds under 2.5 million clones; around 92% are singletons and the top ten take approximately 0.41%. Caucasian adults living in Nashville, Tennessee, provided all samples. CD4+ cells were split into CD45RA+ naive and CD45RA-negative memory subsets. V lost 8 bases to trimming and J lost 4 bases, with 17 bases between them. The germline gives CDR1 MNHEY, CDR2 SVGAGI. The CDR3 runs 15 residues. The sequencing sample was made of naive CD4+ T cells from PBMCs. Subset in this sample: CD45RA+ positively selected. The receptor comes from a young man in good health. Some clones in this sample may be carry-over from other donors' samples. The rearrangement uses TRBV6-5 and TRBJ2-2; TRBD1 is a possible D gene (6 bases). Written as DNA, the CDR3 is TGTGCCAGCGGGGGCCTCGCCGCCCCCACCGGGGAGCTGTTTTTT. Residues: CASGGLAAPTGELFF.